This T cell receptor (beta chain) is from a study of T cell responses to AZD1222 COVID-19 vaccine. Germline V gene data show CDR1 as WSHSY and CDR2 as SAAADI. The CDR3 loop spans 13 amino acids. Deletions cut 3 bases from V and 10 bases from J, with 15 bases between. The method was immunoSEQ multiplex PCR; TCRdb's version includes in-frame clones alone and lacks a portion of them. Here the sample spans about 160,000 clones, around nine tenths being singletons. The rearrangement uses TRBV10-2 and TRBJ1-1, with D perhaps matching TRBD1 (6 bases). This sample comprised peripheral blood, obtained 28 days after the second AZD1222 dose. The TCR sequence derives from an adult who received the AZD1222 COVID-19 vaccine. The CDR3, as DNA: TGCGCCAGCAGTGAAGCCACAGGGAAAGGAGCTTTCTTT. It codes for CASSEATGKGAFF.